Included here is one T cell receptor (beta chain) sequence, with context. Antigen specificity is unknown. The germline V gene encodes CDR1 SGHKS and CDR2 YYEKEE (reference sequence). With 0 bases removed from V and 5 bases from J, the gap between germline ends came to 14 bases. This CDR3 spans 16 amino acids. The sample comes from a study of blood T cells in healthy people across ages. Next came a second PCR, run for 7 to 11 cycles, which used a sample-barcoded 5' primer along with a J-beta primer mix. TCRdb reprocessed the 5' RACE reads via MiXCR and lists one record per CDR3 protein. The profile shows over 700,000 distinct CDR3 sequences, about 53% of them singletons. General observations from the study: Older individuals had lower TCR beta diversity per million T cells (the decline was roughly linear). Strong correlation linked observed beta diversity and percent naive T cells. Estimates of total diversity, which came from one million sequenced T cells, were considered to be underestimates. Long-lived donors had more naive CD4+ cells and higher diversity than aged donors.

The TCR originated in an older man in good health. This rearrangement joins TRBV5-5 to TRBJ2-2; maybe TRBD1 (5 bases). Sequenced: blood. CDR3 DNA sequence: TGTGCCAGCAGCTTGGTAGCCTCAGGGTGGACCGGGGAGCTGTTTTTT. This encodes CASSLVASGWTGELFF.